Below are 21 T cell receptor beta chains sequenced from a single sample in a study of neurological immune-mediated disorders (dated by TCRdb to between 2018 and 2020). The method was 5' RACE. Reads for this sample came from an Illumina HiSeq 2500. The raw public reads went through TCRdb reprocessing: fastp at Q25, MiXCR clone calling, in-frame beta chains kept. Every CDR3 protein is listed once, alongside the most common genes and DNA of its rows. The sample profile shows over 35,000 distinct CDR3 sequences; about 13% of them were found once. Around 1.3% of the sample rests with the top ten. The source material was PBMCs. All receptors come from a female donor in good health.

At least ten counts were recorded for this clonotype. The genes are TRBV27 and TRBJ2-7; D unclear. Germline CDR1 reads MNHEY; CDR2 reads SMNVEV (reference sequence). The V end lost 0 bases, the J end lost 2 bases, and 11 bases lay between the germline ends. The CDR3 consists of 15 residues. In DNA form, the CDR3 reads TGTGCCAGCAGTTTATCGCCCAGTACAACCTACGAGCAGTACTTC. Its translation: CASSLSPSTTYEQYF.

This clonotype occurred many times. The chain is built from TRBV5-1 and TRBJ2-2; possible D gene TRBD1, 5 bases. Germline V gives CDR1 SGHRS, CDR2 YFSETQ. Trimming took 4 bases from V and 6 from J, leaving 16 bases between them. This CDR3 region has 15 residues. Here the CDR3 DNA reads TGCGCCAGCAGCCAAGGTCCCAGGGTTTCCGGGGAGCTGTTTTTT. It codes for CASSQGPRVSGELFF.

This clonotype was seen many times. This rearrangement joins TRBV3-1 to TRBJ2-6, with unresolved D. This CDR3 is built from 19 residues. The germline V gene encodes CDR1 LGHDT and CDR2 YNNKEL (reference sequence). The V and J ends lost 0 bases and 0 bases respectively, with 15 bases between them. Written as DNA, the CDR3 is TGTGCCAGCAGCCAAGATCCTAGGCAGTTCCTCTCTGGGGCCAACGTCCTGACTTTC. This encodes CASSQDPRQFLSGANVLTF. Full variable domain (remainder filled in from reference TRBV3-1 and TRBJ2-6): DTAVSQTPKYLVTQMGNDKSIKCEQNLGHDTMYWYKQDSKKFLKIMFSYNNKELIINETVPNRFSPKSPDKAHLNLHINSLELGDSAVYFCASSQDPRQFLSGANVLTFGAGSRLTVL.

This clonotype was picked up many times. V gene TRBV6-1 combines with J gene TRBJ1-1; D might be TRBD1 (5 bases). V lost 4 bases to trimming and J lost 5 bases, with 11 bases between them. CDR1 and CDR2 from the germline V gene are MNHNS and SASEGT. The CDR3 spans 13 residues. CDR3 DNA: TGTGCCAGCAGTGCCCGGGGGGGGACTGAAGCTTTCTTT. Translated, it gives CASSARGGTEAFF.

This clonotype was recorded a few times. The rearrangement joins TRBV18 to TRBJ2-1; 8 nucleotides match TRBD2. CDR3 length: 15 residues. Germline V lookup: CDR1 KGHSH, CDR2 LQKENI. V gave up 3 bases and J gave up 1 base; unmatched junction bases: 2. CDR3 DNA: TGTGCCAGCTCACCCGGGACTAGGTCCTACAATGAGCAGTTCTTC. The encoded protein is CASSPGTRSYNEQFF.

This clonotype was counted many times. V and J are TRBV5-1 and TRBJ2-2, with D perhaps being TRBD1 or TRBD2 (5 bases each). V lost 7 bases to trimming and J lost 1 base, with 14 bases between them. The CDR3 is made up of 15 amino acids. The germline V gene has CDR1 SGHRS and CDR2 YFSETQ. CDR3 sequence reads: CASCPGRQNTGELFF. CDR3 DNA sequence: TGCGCCAGCTGCCCGGGACGGCAGAACACCGGGGAGCTGTTTTTT.

This clonotype was counted at least ten times. This chain joins TRBV6-1 and TRBJ1-1; 8 bases agree with TRBD1. V was clipped by 3 bases and J by 11 bases; unmatched bases: 11. The germline gives CDR1 MNHNS, CDR2 SASEGT. The CDR3 consists of 14 residues. The CDR3 loop is CASSERPGTGGAFF. The CDR3 coding sequence is TGTGCCAGCAGTGAGAGGCCAGGGACAGGAGGGGCTTTCTTT.

This clonotype has only one observation. A read error is possible here, since a much larger clone lies one base away. The chain links TRBV20-1 to TRBJ2-2, with a weak D call TRBD2 (5 bases). The CDR3 length is 13 residues. V dropped 7 bases and J dropped 4 bases, with 13 bases sitting between them. CDR1 and CDR2 (germline): DFQATT, SNEGSKA (reference sequence). The CDR3 DNA follows: TGCAGTGAGCGAACGGGGAGCACCGGGGAGCTGTTTTTT. Its translation: CSERTGSTGELFF.

This clonotype has a count of ten or more. For the CDR3, the DNA is TGCGCCAGCAGCTTGGCGCTCAGGGTGCAAGAGACCCAGTACTTC. Translated, it gives CASSLALRVQETQYF. The chain combines TRBV5-1 with TRBJ2-5; a possible D gene is TRBD1 (5 bases). The CDR3 spans 15 residues. V dropped 0 bases and J dropped 2 bases, with 11 bases sitting between them. In germline, CDR1 is SGHRS, CDR2 YFSETQ.

This clonotype was seen many times. This chain uses TRBV12-3 or TRBV12-4 with TRBJ2-5; D might be TRBD1 (6 bases). The CDR3 has 14 amino acids. Trimming stripped 5 bases from V and 1 base from J, with 11 bases between. CDR3 region: CASSTRDTQETQYF. As DNA, the CDR3 is TGTGCCAGCAGTACCCGGGACACCCAAGAGACCCAGTACTTC.

This clonotype was picked up many times. The chain links TRBV5-1 to TRBJ2-1, with 11 bases aligning to TRBD2. CDR3 length: 12 residues. Germline V gene data show CDR1 as SGHRS and CDR2 as YFSETQ. V shed 4 bases, J shed 15 bases, and the junction held 6 bases outside the gene matches. CDR3 in DNA: TGCGCCAGCAGCCCGGACGGGACTAGCGGGTTCTTC. It encodes CASSPDGTSGFF.

The sample holds many counts of this clonotype. V usage is TRBV10-3 and J usage is TRBJ1-3; D gene ambiguous. The CDR3 contains 14 residues. Looked up from germline, CDR1 is ENHRY and CDR2 is SYGVKD. The germline V and J ends were trimmed by 7 bases and 0 bases, with 10 bases remaining between them. The CDR3 DNA reads TGTGCCATCACCCAGACCGGCTCTGGAAACACCATATATTTT. Amino acids: CAITQTGSGNTIYF.

At least ten counts were recorded for this clonotype. The chain carries TRBV19 and TRBJ1-3; 9 positions match TRBD1. The V segment lost 6 bases and the J segment 0 bases; nucleotides outside the gene matches: 12. CDR3 length: 18 residues. Looked up from germline, CDR1 is LNHDA and CDR2 is SQIVND (reference sequence). As DNA, the CDR3 is TGTGCCAGTAGAGGACAGGGGTTAATCGTAAACTCTGGAAACACCATATATTTT. Residues: CASRGQGLIVNSGNTIYF.

This clonotype was seen a handful of times. A much larger clone is a single base away; this may be a read error. The chain carries TRBV6-2 or TRBV6-3 and TRBJ2-7, with TRBD2 matching over 8 bases. CDR1 is MNHEY, CDR2 SVGEGT, per germline. The CDR3 consists of 12 residues. The CDR3 DNA is TGTGTCAGCAGTAGGACTAGCACCGAGCAGTACTTC. It specifies CVSSRTSTEQYF.

This clonotype was observed many times. V and J are TRBV3-1 and TRBJ2-7; D remains ambiguous. CDR3 length equals 13 residues. Trimming stripped 1 base from V and 2 bases from J, with 6 bases between. Germline lookup yields CDR1 LGHDT and CDR2 YNNKEL (reference sequence). The CDR3 bases are TGTGCCAGCAGCCAAGGCCCGCCCTACGAGCAGTACTTC. This sequence encodes CASSQGPPYEQYF.

Many counts were recorded for this clonotype. This chain connects TRBV18 to TRBJ1-4; possibly TRBD1 for D (5 bases). CDR1 is KGHSH, CDR2 LQKENI, per germline. Trimming removed 3 bases at V and 0 bases at J, with 20 bases between. This CDR3 region has 19 residues. CDR3 region: CASSPSGLTTSATNEKLFF. The CDR3 region has the DNA TGTGCCAGCTCACCTTCGGGACTGACGACAAGTGCAACTAATGAAAAACTGTTTTTT.

Many counts were recorded for this clonotype. The J gene is TRBJ2-2, the V gene TRBV20-1; unclear D gene. The CDR3 covers 14 residues. Looked up from germline, CDR1 is DFQATT and CDR2 is SNEGSKA (reference sequence). V lost 3 bases, J lost 1 base, and 9 bases lay in between. The DNA for the CDR3 is TGCAGTGCTAGCGTGGGGAAGAACACCGGGGAGCTGTTTTTT. It specifies CSASVGKNTGELFF.

Worth noting for this clonotype: One end of the junction is discordant with germline, which a read error may explain. This chain joins TRBV6-6 and TRBJ2-7; 11 bases are a match to TRBD1. The germline gives CDR1 MNHNY, CDR2 SVGAGI (reference sequence). The CDR3 sequence is 15 residues long. DNA for the CDR3: TGTTCCAGCAGTCCCCGGGACAGGGGGGGCCACGAGCAGTACTTC. This sequence encodes CSSSPRDRGGHEQYF.

This clonotype has a count of ten or more. The CDR3 sequence: CASSLAPTQGYGYTF. CDR3 coding DNA: TGCGCCAGCAGCCTCGCCCCGACACAGGGCTATGGCTACACCTTC. The chain is built from TRBV5-1 and TRBJ1-2, with D tentatively TRBD1 (6 bases). CDR1 and CDR2 (germline): SGHRS, YFSETQ. Trimming left V 4 bases short and J 4 bases short, with 17 bases between. This CDR3 has 15 amino acids.

The J gene is TRBJ1-1, the V gene TRBV6-1; no reliable D call. The germline V gene has CDR1 MNHNS and CDR2 SASEGT. The CDR3 loop spans 13 amino acids. V was clipped by 0 bases and J by 5 bases, with 7 bases between them. The CDR3 loop reads CASSEARVTEAFF. CDR3 nucleotides: TGTGCCAGCAGTGAAGCGCGGGTGACTGAAGCTTTCTTT.

This clonotype was detected many times. The chain carries TRBV9 and TRBJ2-3; D remains unclear. There are 14 residues in the CDR3. From germline, CDR1 is SGDLS and CDR2 YYNGEE. V was trimmed by 0 bases and J by 2 bases, leaving 7 bases between them. The CDR3 coding sequence is TGTGCCAGCAGCGTAGGCAGGAACACAGATACGCAGTATTTT. Its translation: CASSVGRNTDTQYF. Full variable domain (missing parts from reference TRBV9 and TRBJ2-3): DSGVTQTPKHLITATGQRVTLRCSPRSGDLSVYWYQQSLDQGLQFLIQYYNGEERAKGNILERFSAQQFPDLHSELNLSSLELGDSALYFCASSVGRNTDTQYFGPGTRLTVL.